Below are 9 T cell receptor beta chains sequenced from a single sample in a study of blood T cell repertoires in COVID-19. Libraries were prepared by immunoSEQ multiplex PCR; TCRdb keeps only in-frame clonotypes and omits some of them. The sample carries approximately 210,000 clones, about four fifths recorded once. The source material was peripheral blood. The receptors here all came from a woman at least 80 years old with COVID-19, enrolled during active disease.

The chain joins TRBV5-6 to TRBJ1-2; 7 bases line up with TRBD1. J gave up 7 bases and V 4 bases, and 4 bases lay outside the gene matches. Germline V gives CDR1 SGHDT, CDR2 YYEEEE. CDR3 size: 12 residues. In DNA, the CDR3 is TGTGCCAGCAGCGCCACAGGGGCTGGCTACACCTTC. It encodes CASSATGAGYTF.

The rearrangement joins TRBV9 to TRBJ1-5; weak D call: TRBD1 (5 bases). Germline V gene data show CDR1 as SGDLS and CDR2 as YYNGEE. The CDR3 consists of 16 residues. The V and J ends lost 0 bases and 0 bases respectively, with 10 bases between them. CDR3 region: CASSVGLDNSNQPQHF. The CDR3 DNA is TGTGCCAGCAGCGTAGGGTTGGACAATAGCAATCAGCCCCAGCATTTT.

V gene TRBV5-1 combines with J gene TRBJ1-5; TRBD1 matches at 7 bases. Germline-derived CDR1 and CDR2 are SGHRS and YFSETQ. This CDR3 comprises 14 residues. V dropped 3 bases and J dropped 6; count of bases not matched to a gene: 6. CDR3: CASSSRQGGQPQHF. In DNA form, the CDR3 reads TGCGCCAGCAGCTCCCGACAGGGTGGTCAGCCCCAGCATTTT.

The rearrangement joins TRBV28 to TRBJ1-4; D unresolved. The germline V and J ends were trimmed by 7 bases and 6 bases, with 15 bases remaining between them. In germline, CDR1 is MDHEN, CDR2 SYDVKM. This CDR3 region has 14 residues. The DNA for the CDR3 is TGTGCCAGCACCGTCGGCAGGTTTCATGAAAAACTGTTTTTT. Protein sequence: CASTVGRFHEKLFF.

The J gene is TRBJ2-1, the V gene TRBV19, with 9 nucleotides matching TRBD2. The CDR3 sequence is 13 residues long. Germline trimming cut 1 base from V and 10 bases from J; bases unmatched to any gene: 2. In germline, CDR1 is LNHDA, CDR2 SQIVND (reference sequence). The CDR3 DNA follows: TGTGCCAGTAGTATAGGGCTAGCGGGAGAGCAGTTCTTC. Its protein product is CASSIGLAGEQFF.

This clone appeared a single time. The rearrangement uses TRBV3-1 (or the pseudogene TRBV3-2) and TRBJ2-2; the D is unclear. Trimming left V 4 bases short and J 6 bases short, with 6 bases between. CDR3 length equals 12 residues. In germline, CDR1 is LGHDT, CDR2 YNNKEL (reference sequence). The CDR3 bases are TGTGCCAGCAGCCTTCTAGCCGGGGAGCTGTTTTTT. It specifies CASSLLAGELFF.

This clone was picked up one time. The V and J genes are TRBV5-1 and TRBJ1-3; a weak D match, TRBD1 (5 bases). Trimming stripped 4 bases from V and 0 bases from J, with 14 bases between. CDR1 is SGHRS, CDR2 YFSETQ, per germline. This CDR3 has 16 residues. The CDR3 region is CASSPMGLHSGNTIYF. The CDR3 DNA reads TGCGCCAGCAGCCCGATGGGGCTACACTCTGGAAACACCATATATTTT.

This clone was counted a few times. The chain joins TRBV3-1 (or the pseudogene TRBV3-2) to TRBJ1-2; D gene unclear. Per germline, CDR1 LGHDT and CDR2 YNNKEL (reference sequence). Deletions cut 0 bases from V and 4 bases from J, with 12 bases between. The CDR3 consists of 15 residues. CDR3 sequence reads: CASSQDYSAGYGYTF. The CDR3 bases are TGTGCCAGCAGCCAAGATTATTCGGCAGGCTATGGCTACACCTTC.

The chain couples TRBV7-8 to TRBJ1-4, with TRBD1 as a possible D gene (6 bases). The ends were cut back, 3 bases at V and 6 bases at J, with 23 bases in the middle. The CDR3 spans 18 residues. The V gene's germline CDR1 is SGHVS and CDR2 FQNEAQ. The CDR3 region is CASSLAVSVRGLDEKLFF. The CDR3 bases are TGTGCCAGCAGCTTGGCGGTGAGCGTGAGGGGGTTGGATGAAAAACTGTTTTTT.